This T cell receptor beta chain was retrieved from a study of T-cell memory formation after mild COVID-19. The sample holds a few counts of this clonotype. What it recognizes is unknown. Study results and caveats: Nothing confirmed that second-wave clones peaking on day 37 were specific for SARS-CoV-2. CD8+ contracting clones occupied EMRA, while CD4+ ones occupied mainly CM and EM. In pre-infection memory, a portion of responding clones appeared, which suggested that cross-reactive memory joined.

Using constant-segment primers, 5'RACE produced TCR alpha and TCR beta cDNA libraries carrying sample barcodes and UMIs. A single record per CDR3 protein comes from TCRdb applying MiXCR to the 5' RACE reads. Altogether 90,000 to 130,000 distinct CDR3 sequences are present, roughly a sixth being singletons, with the ten largest covering roughly 6%. Germline V lookup: CDR1 SGHRS, CDR2 YFSETQ. The CDR3 loop spans 16 amino acids. V lost 7 bases and J 0 bases, leaving 16 bases between the germline ends. What was sequenced was PBMCs or a T cell subset sorted from them (not recorded which). The chain couples TRBV5-1 to TRBJ2-2; maybe TRBD1 (5 bases). The receptor comes from a man aged 18 to 29 who had mild COVID-19 (a few samples of this study predate the infection). Cell type and time point are not known. CDR3 bases: TGCGCCAGCCGAATAACAGGTTTCGCGAACACCGGGGAGCTGTTTTTT. Its protein is CASRITGFANTGELFF.